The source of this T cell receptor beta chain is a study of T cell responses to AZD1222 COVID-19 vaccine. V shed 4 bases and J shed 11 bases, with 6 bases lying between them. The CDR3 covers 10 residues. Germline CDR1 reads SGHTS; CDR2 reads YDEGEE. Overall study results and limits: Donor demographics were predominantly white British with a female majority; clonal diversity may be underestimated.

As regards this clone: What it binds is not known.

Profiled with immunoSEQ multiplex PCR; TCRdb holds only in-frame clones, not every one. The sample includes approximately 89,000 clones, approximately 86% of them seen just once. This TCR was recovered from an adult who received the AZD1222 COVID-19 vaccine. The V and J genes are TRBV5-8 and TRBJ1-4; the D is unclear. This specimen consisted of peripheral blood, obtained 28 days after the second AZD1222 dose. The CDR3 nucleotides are TGTGCCAGCAGCATGGCCAAACTGTTTTTT. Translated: CASSMAKLFF.